This T cell receptor (beta chain) was captured in a study of blood T cell repertoires in COVID-19. Overall study: Acute and convalescent COVID-19 samples came from the United States, Italy and Spain.

This clone was seen a single time. Germline CDR1 LNHDA, CDR2 SQIVND (reference sequence). CDR3 length: 14 residues. V lost 5 bases and J lost 1, with 9 bases in between. Data came from immunoSEQ multiplex PCR; TCRdb stores just in-frame clones and leaves some out. Among around 170,000 clones listed, around 80% were seen once. The origin of this receptor is an older woman with acute or convalescent COVID-19. The chain joins TRBV19 to TRBJ1-5; no clear D gene. The source material was peripheral blood. CDR3 coding DNA: TGTGCCAGTAGTCACCAGGTGAGCAATCAGCCCCAGCATTTT. It specifies CASSHQVSNQPQHF.